The sample holds a few counts of the clone carrying this TCR beta chain. Its antigen is undetermined. Germline V gene data show CDR1 as SGHNT and CDR2 as YENEEA. The CDR3 consists of 16 residues. V lost 5 bases to trimming and J lost 8 bases; unmatched junction nucleotides: 14. Donors were all healthy Caucasians. TCRdb ran MiXCR on the 5' RACE reads and lists one entry per CDR3 protein. The table has approximately 690,000 distinct CDR3 sequences, 5.5% to 6.5% seen once. The source of the sample is a study of identical twins. Broader study findings: Excess sharing between twins was weaker in beta out-of-frame sequences. Clonotypes of the beta chain that were abundant in cord blood carried fewer insertions (memory repertoires showed none).

The chain is built from TRBV11-3 and TRBJ2-1; TRBD2 agrees at 8 bases. The sequenced sample consisted of naive T cells sorted from blood. This clonotype originated in a man aged 18 to 35 in good health. This chain's CDR3 is CASSPRAGVLGDEQFF. CDR3 sequence (DNA): TGTGCCAGCAGCCCCCGAGCGGGAGTCCTGGGCGATGAGCAGTTCTTC. Full variable domain (outside the CDR3, taken from reference TRBV11-3 and TRBJ2-1): EAGVVQSPRYKIIEKKQPVAFWCNPISGHNTLYWYLQNLGQGPELLIRYENEEAVDDSQLPKDRFSAERLKGVDSTLKIQPAELGDSAVYLCASSPRAGVLGDEQFFGPGTRLTVL.